These 28 T cell receptor beta chains were all obtained from the same sample, sequenced in a study of beta chain features in type 1 diabetes. Since all of the isolated RNA was reverse transcribed, expressed TCRB transcripts were what got sequenced. Produced via immunoSEQ multiplex PCR; TCRdb's table is partial and in-frame only. The repertoire has 850,000 to 900,000 clones, under 20% of them found once; the top ten carry 0.023%. Material: naive CD4+ T cells from blood. Source of these receptors: a woman aged 18 to 35 in good health.

This clone was observed a few times. The chain joins TRBV4-3 to TRBJ1-1; TRBD1 might be the D (5 bases). The V and J ends lost 1 base and 3 bases respectively, with 6 bases between them. The germline V gene encodes CDR1 LGHNA and CDR2 YSLEER. The CDR3 length is 13 residues. In nucleotides, the CDR3 is TGCGCCAGCAGCCAAGCGGGGCACACTGAAGCTTTCTTT. This gives the protein CASSQAGHTEAFF.

This sequence joins TRBV7-9 and TRBJ1-1; D perhaps matches TRBD1 (5 bases). The CDR3 consists of 15 residues. Germline V CDR1 and CDR2: SEHNR, FQNEAQ (reference sequence). V shed 1 base and J shed 3 bases, with 12 bases lying between them. This CDR3 reads CASSLDGAGYTEAFF. The DNA for the CDR3 is TGTGCCAGCAGCTTAGATGGGGCTGGGTACACTGAAGCTTTCTTT.

The V call is TRBV5-4, the J call TRBJ2-7, with D perhaps being TRBD1 or TRBD2 (5 bases each). The CDR3 spans 14 residues. Germline CDR1 reads SGHNT; CDR2 reads YYREEE (reference sequence). Deletions cut 4 bases from V and 3 bases from J, with 14 bases between. Here the CDR3 DNA reads TGTGCCAGCAGCCCGGGACGGAGTTTCTACGAGCAGTACTTC. This codes for CASSPGRSFYEQYF.

This clone was recorded many times. The chain joins TRBV7-9 to TRBJ2-1; D may be TRBD1 or TRBD2 (5 bases each). This CDR3 is built from 16 residues. Trimming took off 5 bases at V and 0 bases at J, with 14 bases between the two ends. The germline CDR1 and CDR2 sequences are SEHNR and FQNEAQ (reference sequence). The CDR3: CASSRLGGASYNEQFF. CDR3 in DNA: TGTGCCAGCAGCCGTCTTGGGGGAGCCTCCTACAATGAGCAGTTCTTC. The complete variable domain, with remaining parts taken from reference TRBV7-9 and TRBJ2-1, reads DTGVSQNPRHKITKRGQNVTFRCDPISEHNRLYWYRQTLGQGPEFLTYFQNEAQLEKSRLLSDRFSAERPKGSFSTLEIQRTEQGDSAMYLCASSRLGGASYNEQFFGPGTRLTVL.

The chain combines TRBV5-1 with TRBJ2-2; tentative D call: TRBD1 (6 bases). The CDR3 has 14 residues. The V end was cut by 5 bases, the J end by 4 bases, with 12 bases between. The germline V gene has CDR1 SGHRS and CDR2 YFSETQ. CDR3 in amino acids: CASRAGVSTGELFF. The CDR3 nucleotides are TGCGCCAGCAGAGCAGGGGTTAGCACCGGGGAGCTGTTTTTT. Supplemented by reference TRBV5-1 and TRBJ2-2, the full variable domain reads KAGVTQTPRYLIKTRGQQVTLSCSPISGHRSVSWYQQTPGQGLQFLFEYFSETQRNKGNFPGRFSGRQFSNSRSEMNVSTLELGDSALYLCASRAGVSTGELFFGEGSRLTVL.

CDR3: CASSPLLRTGGTEAFF. DNA of the CDR3: TGTGCCAGCTCACCCCTCCTTAGAACAGGGGGCACTGAAGCTTTCTTT. The chain uses TRBV18 and TRBJ1-1, with TRBD1 matching over 8 bases. The germline gives CDR1 KGHSH, CDR2 LQKENI. The CDR3 loop spans 16 amino acids. After removal of 3 bases from V and 4 bases from J, the junction contained 10 bases not matched to a gene.

The chain recombines TRBV10-3 with TRBJ2-1; 10 bases are shared with TRBD2. This CDR3 spans 17 amino acids. Germline CDR1 ENHRY, CDR2 SYGVKD. The V segment lost 4 bases and the J segment 3 bases; nucleotides outside the gene matches: 9. The CDR3 DNA sequence: TGTGCCATCAGTGTGAGGGCCGGGACTAGCGTCTACAATGAGCAGTTCTTC. Protein sequence: CAISVRAGTSVYNEQFF.

The table lists this clone with a few counts. The chain carries TRBV15 and TRBJ2-7; 8 positions match TRBD2. Germline-derived CDR1 and CDR2 are LNHNV and YYDKDF (reference sequence). This CDR3 has 15 amino acids. J lost 3 bases, V lost 5 bases, and 9 bases had no gene match. This CDR3 reads CATSAQWRGVYEQYF. DNA for the CDR3: TGTGCCACCAGCGCCCAATGGCGGGGGGTCTACGAGCAGTACTTC.

The rearrangement uses TRBV28 and TRBJ2-1; 7 nucleotides line up with TRBD2. V trimming: 2 bases; J trimming: 0 bases; junction bases outside the gene matches: 16. The germline V gene encodes CDR1 MDHEN and CDR2 SYDVKM. The CDR3 consists of 20 residues. This chain's CDR3 is CASSLPLSGLTFSSYNEQFF. In DNA, the CDR3 is TGTGCCAGCAGTTTACCGCTTAGCGGGCTGACCTTCAGCTCCTACAATGAGCAGTTCTTC.

This clone has only a few counts. This sequence joins TRBV29-1 and TRBJ2-1; 9 nucleotides match TRBD2. Per germline, CDR1 SQVTM and CDR2 ANQGSEA. Trimming removed 4 bases from V and 5 bases from J; junction bases left unmatched: 15. This CDR3 comprises 17 residues. The CDR3 sequence is CSVAPLVSGRIDNEQFF. DNA of the CDR3: TGCAGCGTTGCCCCTCTCGTAAGCGGGAGGATCGACAATGAGCAGTTCTTC.

This clone was seen a few times. The chain combines TRBV27 with TRBJ1-5; tentative D call: TRBD1 (6 bases). Germline-derived CDR1 and CDR2 are MNHEY and SMNVEV (reference sequence). This CDR3 spans 16 amino acids. V lost 6 bases and J lost 0, with 15 bases in between. Here the CDR3 reads CASSQGMPYSNQPQHF. The DNA for the CDR3 is TGTGCCAGCAGCCAGGGGATGCCCTATAGCAATCAGCCCCAGCATTTT.

This clone occurred a few times. V and J are TRBV6-5 and TRBJ2-3; perhaps TRBD2 as D (7 bases). V was shortened by 2 bases and J by 2 bases, with 14 bases between the two germline ends. This CDR3 region has 16 residues. The germline V gene encodes CDR1 MNHEY and CDR2 SVGAGI. As DNA, the CDR3 is TGTGCCAGCAGTTACGGTACAGCGGGACACACAGATACGCAGTATTTT. Protein: CASSYGTAGHTDTQYF.

The rearrangement joins TRBV18 to TRBJ1-1; a weak D match, TRBD1 (5 bases). The CDR3 length is 13 residues. The V gene lost 4 bases and the J gene lost 4 bases, with 10 bases spanning the gap. The V gene's germline CDR1 is KGHSH and CDR2 LQKENI. In nucleotides, the CDR3 is TGTGCCAGCTCACAGGGAGGGACCACTGAAGCTTTCTTT. It specifies CASSQGGTTEAFF.

The chain employs TRBV27 and TRBJ2-3; D perhaps matches TRBD1 (6 bases). The ends were cut back, 8 bases at V and 2 bases at J, with 20 bases in the middle. From germline, CDR1 is MNHEY and CDR2 SMNVEV (reference sequence). The CDR3 has 16 amino acids. CDR3 in amino acids: CASRKLHRVYTDTQYF. Here the CDR3 DNA reads TGTGCCAGCCGGAAACTACACAGGGTTTACACAGATACGCAGTATTTT.

The chain combines TRBV2 with TRBJ1-2, with a tentative D call TRBD1 (6 bases). The germline V and J ends were trimmed by 6 bases and 7 bases, with 15 bases remaining between them. Germline CDR1 reads SNHLY; CDR2 reads FYNNEI. CDR3 length: 13 residues. DNA for the CDR3: TGTGCCAGCAGCGAACAGGGTTATGGTGGCTACACCTTC. Its translation: CASSEQGYGGYTF.

This clone was found a few times. This chain uses TRBV2 with TRBJ1-1, with TRBD1 matching over 8 bases. This CDR3 has 13 residues. J gave up 8 bases and V 8 bases, and 10 bases lay outside the gene matches. The germline CDR1 and CDR2 sequences are SNHLY and FYNNEI. The CDR3 here is CASEAQGADEAFF. The CDR3, as DNA: TGTGCCAGCGAGGCCCAGGGGGCGGACGAAGCTTTCTTT.

The genes are TRBV7-9 and TRBJ2-7; a possible D gene is TRBD2 (5 bases). Trimming pared 5 bases from V and 1 base from J, leaving 18 bases between. Germline V gene sequence: CDR1 SEHNR, CDR2 FQNEAQ (reference sequence). The CDR3 runs to 16 residues. Here the CDR3 reads CASSPHRDGGSYEQYF. The DNA of the CDR3 is TGTGCCAGCAGCCCCCACCGCGACGGCGGGTCCTACGAGCAGTACTTC. Based on the CDR3 plus reference TRBV7-9 and TRBJ2-7, the full variable domain is DTGVSQNPRHKITKRGQNVTFRCDPISEHNRLYWYRQTLGQGPEFLTYFQNEAQLEKSRLLSDRFSAERPKGSFSTLEIQRTEQGDSAMYLCASSPHRDGGSYEQYFGPGTRLTVT.

This clone was counted a single time. This sequence joins TRBV27 and TRBJ1-1; D possibly corresponds to TRBD1 (6 bases). V was cut by 4 bases and J by 1 base, with 16 bases left in between. The CDR3 sequence is 16 residues long. Looked up from germline, CDR1 is MNHEY and CDR2 is SMNVEV (reference sequence). CDR3 sequence (DNA): TGTGCCAGCAGTTGGGCCCTGGGGGCCCGGAACACTGAAGCTTTCTTT. The encoded protein is CASSWALGARNTEAFF.

In its sample, this clone was seen a few times. CDR3: CASSIGQASYQETQYF. The CDR3 DNA follows: TGTGCCAGCAGCATCGGACAGGCCAGCTATCAAGAGACCCAGTACTTC. This sequence joins TRBV7-2 and TRBJ2-5, with 7 positions matching TRBD1. Germline trimming cut 5 bases from V and 2 bases from J; bases unmatched to any gene: 11. The CDR3 loop spans 16 amino acids. Germline V gene sequence: CDR1 SGHTA, CDR2 FQGNSA.

There are a few counts of this clone. The chain carries TRBV7-9 and TRBJ1-4; the D is unclear. Trimming removed 6 bases from V and 0 bases from J, with 11 bases in between. CDR1 SEHNR and CDR2 FQNEAQ come from the germline V gene (reference sequence). This CDR3 has 15 amino acids. The CDR3 reads CASSRDTATNEKLFF. The CDR3 DNA follows: TGTGCCAGCAGTCGCGACACAGCAACTAATGAAAAACTGTTTTTT.

As for this clone: Other DNA sequences within the sample encode an identical CDR3. This chain joins TRBV7-2 and TRBJ2-2; D not certain. CDR1 and CDR2 from the germline V gene are SGHTA and FQGNSA. Trimming removed 3 bases from V and 6 bases from J, with 5 bases in between. The CDR3 sequence is 12 residues long. The CDR3 DNA follows: TGTGCCAGCAGCTTGAGAGCCGGGGAGCTGTTTTTT. It specifies CASSLRAGELFF.

The CDR3 DNA reads TGTGCCAGCAGCCGAAACCAAGAGACCCAGTACTTC. Its protein product is CASSRNQETQYF. The chain links TRBV4-2 to TRBJ2-5, with unresolved D. Germline assignment: CDR1 LGHNA and CDR2 YNFKEQ. The CDR3 contains 12 residues. V was cut by 4 bases and J by 0 bases, with 3 bases left in between.

This clone was seen more than once but under ten times. The J gene is TRBJ2-3, the V gene TRBV19, with D tentatively TRBD2 (6 bases). The CDR3 is 15 amino acids. Trimming took off 5 bases at V and 5 bases at J, with 17 bases between the two ends. Germline CDR1 is LNHDA and CDR2 is SQIVND (reference sequence). The CDR3 loop is CASSPDETRRDTQYF. The CDR3 DNA follows: TGTGCCAGTAGTCCCGACGAGACTAGGCGAGATACGCAGTATTTT.

This clone was detected only a few times. The rearrangement uses TRBV15 and TRBJ1-2, with 7 bases aligning to TRBD1. From germline, CDR1 is LNHNV and CDR2 YYDKDF (reference sequence). The CDR3 runs 14 residues. V shed 1 base and J 3 bases; nucleotides not matched to a gene: 2. For the CDR3, the DNA is TGTGCCACCAGCAGAGCGGACAGGTACTATGGCTACACCTTC. Translation gives CATSRADRYYGYTF.

V usage is TRBV5-4 and J usage is TRBJ2-3; D unresolved. This CDR3 contains 18 residues. Germline V lookup: CDR1 SGHNT, CDR2 YYREEE (reference sequence). V lost 3 bases and J 0 bases, leaving 20 bases between the germline ends. In DNA, the CDR3 is TGTGCCAGCAGCTCTCAGGACCCCAGAAGAGGTAGCACAGATACGCAGTATTTT. This codes for CASSSQDPRRGSTDTQYF.

This clone came up a few times. This same CDR3 is encoded by further DNA sequences in the sample. This chain links TRBV18 with TRBJ1-2; no definite D call. Germline assignment: CDR1 KGHSH and CDR2 LQKENI. The germline V and J ends were trimmed by 0 bases and 4 bases, with 6 bases remaining between them. CDR3 size: 13 residues. This CDR3 is CASSPPAGYGYTF. The CDR3 DNA sequence: TGTGCCAGCTCACCACCGGCAGGCTATGGCTACACCTTC.

This clone occurred a few times. The V call is TRBV18, the J call TRBJ2-7; D might be TRBD2 (6 bases). The V and J ends lost 6 bases and 2 bases respectively, with 17 bases between them. Germline values: CDR1 KGHSH, CDR2 LQKENI. The CDR3 sequence is 15 residues long. The CDR3 protein is CASSPGVEGTYEQYF. In DNA, the CDR3 is TGTGCCAGCTCCCCGGGGGTAGAGGGGACCTACGAGCAGTACTTC.

This clone was seen a handful of times. The chain is built from TRBV28 and TRBJ2-7; 11 bases are shared with TRBD1. The CDR3 consists of 16 residues. The V segment lost 5 bases and the J segment 4 bases; nucleotides outside the gene matches: 10. Germline CDR1 MDHEN, CDR2 SYDVKM. The CDR3: CASSGAGTGGQYEQYF. In nucleotides, the CDR3 is TGTGCCAGCAGTGGCGCGGGGACAGGGGGACAGTACGAGCAGTACTTC.